The clone carrying this T cell receptor beta chain was seen just once. What it recognizes is unknown. TCRdb's copy holds only in-frame clones and misses some; the assay was immunoSEQ multiplex PCR. The sample lists around 97,000 clones; roughly 93% were seen once. V was clipped by 1 base and J by 9 bases, with 9 bases between them. The germline V gene encodes CDR1 MGHRA and CDR2 YSYEKL. CDR3 length: 12 residues. This sample is part of a study of graft-versus-host responses after intestinal transplantation. Study results and caveats: GvH clones surfaced in recipient marrow, some emerging earlier in ileum or blood. Early HvG declines after transplant were associated with peak circulating GvH clone levels.

The sample here was unstimulated CD8+ T cells sorted from spleen or lymph node cells, taken before intestinal transplant. The chain employs TRBV4-1 and TRBJ1-2; D uncertain. This sequence originates from a human donor who received an intestinal transplant. This CDR3 is CASSQVPGSYTF. CDR3 in DNA: TGCGCCAGCAGCCAAGTCCCCGGAAGCTACACCTTC.